The 15 T cell receptor beta chains in this list originate from one sample, sequenced in a study of T cells in Graves' hyperthyroidism and ophthalmopathy. Researchers took RNA transcripts and amplified the TCR beta CDR3 regions from them. HTBI primers were the set used in a first-round RT-PCR of the TCR CDR3. TCRdb independently ran MiXCR on the multiplex PCR reads; one entry per CDR3 protein. Of approximately 870,000 distinct CDR3 sequences in the sample, around 38% were seen once. The specimen sequenced was blood. These TCRs come from a young man with Graves' hyperthyroidism.

Of note for this clonotype: The junction differs from germline at one of its ends, possibly a read error. The chain joins TRBV6-4 to TRBJ1-1; 8 bases align to TRBD1. The CDR3 has 14 residues. Germline V gene sequence: CDR1 MRHNA, CDR2 SNTAGT. In nucleotides, the CDR3 is TGTGCCGGCAGTTGGACAGGGCCCTCCACTGAAGCTTTCTTT. Residues: CAGSWTGPSTEAFF.

The CDR3 sequence is CASSIGGRVNTEAFF. CDR3 in DNA: TGTGCCAGTAGTATCGGTGGACGGGTGAACACTGAAGCTTTCTTT. The chain combines TRBV19 with TRBJ1-1; D uncertain. V shed 3 bases and J shed 0 bases, with 11 bases lying between them. Germline CDR1 reads LNHDA; CDR2 reads SQIVND (reference sequence). This CDR3 is built from 15 residues.

This clonotype was seen more than once but under ten times. The V gene is TRBV7-8, the J gene TRBJ2-7; TRBD1 matches 7 bases. This CDR3 is 13 amino acids long. J was trimmed by 6 bases and V by 8 bases; bases with no gene match: 10. Germline V lookup: CDR1 SGHVS, CDR2 FQNEAQ. CDR3 region: CASGTGVYSEQYF. The CDR3 bases are TGTGCCAGCGGCACAGGGGTGTATAGCGAGCAGTACTTC.

The chain joins TRBV13 to TRBJ2-7; 14 nucleotides match TRBD2. Germline V gives CDR1 PRHDT, CDR2 FYEKMQ (reference sequence). The CDR3 extends over 16 amino acids. Unmatched junction bases numbered 6, after V lost 1 base and J lost 7 bases. The CDR3 nucleotides read TGTGCCAGCAGCTTAGATGGGACTAGCGGGAGCAAAGAGCAGTACTTC. Protein product: CASSLDGTSGSKEQYF.

The gene calls are TRBV29-1 and TRBJ1-5; D is ambiguous. The V gene's germline CDR1 is SQVTM and CDR2 ANQGSEA. V gave up 5 bases and J gave up 6 bases, with 5 bases separating them. The CDR3 consists of 10 residues. CDR3 DNA: TGCAGCGTTAGGCCTCAGCCCCAGCATTTT. Protein product: CSVRPQPQHF.

A few counts support this clonotype. This chain joins TRBV5-4 and TRBJ1-3; weak D call: TRBD1 (6 bases). The V and J ends lost 0 bases and 0 bases respectively, with 13 bases between them. In germline, CDR1 is SGHNT, CDR2 YYREEE (reference sequence). CDR3 size: 17 residues. For the CDR3, the DNA is TGTGCCAGCAGCTTGGTGGGGACGACAGGCTCTGGAAACACCATATATTTT. Its protein is CASSLVGTTGSGNTIYF. Looking up the rest from reference TRBV5-4 and TRBJ1-3 gives the full variable domain: ETGVTQSPTHLIKTRGQQVTLRCSSQSGHNTVSWYQQALGQGPQFIFQYYREEENGRGNFPPRFSGLQFPNYSSELNVNALELDDSALYLCASSLVGTTGSGNTIYFGEGSWLTVV.

In its sample, this clonotype was seen a few times. CDR3 nucleotides: TGTGCCAGCAGTGAAGGGACTCCGGCACAGGGAACTGAAGCTTTCTTT. Its protein product is CASSEGTPAQGTEAFF. The chain recombines TRBV2 with TRBJ1-1, with D tentatively TRBD1 (6 bases). Germline V CDR1 and CDR2: SNHLY, FYNNEI. The CDR3 is 16 residues long. V was shortened by 1 base and J by 5 bases, with 17 bases between the two germline ends. The whole variable domain, filled in from reference TRBV2 and TRBJ1-1, reads EPEVTQTPSHQVTQMGQEVILRCVPISNHLYFYWYRQILGQKVEFLVSFYNNEISEKSEIFDDQFSVERPDGSNFTLKIRSTKLEDSAMYFCASSEGTPAQGTEAFFGQGTRLTVV.

This rearrangement joins TRBV7-9 to TRBJ2-5; 8 bases line up with TRBD2. In germline, CDR1 is SEHNR, CDR2 FQNEAQ (reference sequence). V dropped 5 bases and J dropped 4; count of bases not matched to a gene: 12. This CDR3 is 16 amino acids long. The CDR3 sequence is CASSPRGGGLRETQYF. CDR3 DNA sequence: TGTGCCAGCAGCCCTCGGGGGGGGGGCCTAAGAGAGACCCAGTACTTC.

A few counts support this clonotype. The V and J genes are TRBV20-1 and TRBJ1-3; D remains unclear. Germline CDR1 and CDR2: DFQATT and SNEGSKA (reference sequence). V lost 0 bases, J lost 4 bases, and 10 bases lay in between. This CDR3 has 14 residues. CDR3 in amino acids: CSARDPTRGNTIYF. In DNA form, the CDR3 reads TGCAGTGCTAGAGATCCCACAAGGGGAAACACCATATATTTT.

On this clonotype itself: A much larger clone lies a single base off, so this may be a read error. The rearrangement links TRBV9 to TRBJ1-5; D gene uncertain. Germline values: CDR1 SGDLS, CDR2 YYNGEE. The CDR3 is 12 residues long. CDR3 residues: CANSGAAGPQHF. For the CDR3, the DNA is TGTGCCAACAGCGGAGCCGCTGGGCCCCAGCATTTT.

This clonotype came up many times. The chain carries TRBV29-1 and TRBJ2-7, with D unresolved. Germline V lookup: CDR1 SQVTM, CDR2 ANQGSEA. The length of the CDR3 is 12 residues. V lost 6 bases and J lost 6, with 15 bases in between. DNA for the CDR3: TGCAGCGTCCTGGACCGGGTTGGCGAGCAGTACTTC. It yields the protein CSVLDRVGEQYF.

This clonotype was recorded many times. J is TRBJ2-5 and V is TRBV10-3; TRBD1 matches at 10 bases. This CDR3 has 15 amino acids. Germline V gene data show CDR1 as ENHRY and CDR2 as SYGVKD. Trimming removed 10 bases from V and 1 base from J; junction bases left unmatched: 9. The CDR3 coding sequence is TGTGCCACCACGCTGGACAGGGGGAGCCAAGAGACCCAGTACTTC. Translation gives CATTLDRGSQETQYF.

The chain uses TRBV5-4 and TRBJ2-5; no definite D call. This CDR3 region has 13 residues. Trimming pared 2 bases from V and 3 bases from J, leaving 8 bases between. Per the germline V gene, CDR1 is SGHNT and CDR2 is YYREEE (reference sequence). In DNA form, the CDR3 reads TGTGCCAGCAGCTTCCAAGTGAAAGAGACCCAGTACTTC. Encoded protein: CASSFQVKETQYF.

The sample holds many counts of this clonotype. The chain recombines TRBV19 with TRBJ1-2; tentatively, D is TRBD1 (6 bases). The CDR3 sequence is 14 residues long. Germline CDR1 reads LNHDA; CDR2 reads SQIVND (reference sequence). V was clipped by 10 bases and J by 4 bases, with 19 bases between them. This CDR3 reads CATWGGTMSYGYTF. Written as DNA, the CDR3 is TGTGCCACCTGGGGGGGGACAATGTCCTATGGCTACACCTTC.

The chain is built from TRBV20-1 and TRBJ2-7; 7 bases match TRBD1. Looked up from germline, CDR1 is DFQATT and CDR2 is SNEGSKA (reference sequence). This CDR3 region has 16 residues. The ends lost 2 bases at V and 2 bases at J; junction bases unmatched: 12. CDR3 in DNA: TGCAGTGCTAGACTCCTACCCCGGGACAGAGCCTACGAGCAGTACTTC. Protein sequence: CSARLLPRDRAYEQYF.